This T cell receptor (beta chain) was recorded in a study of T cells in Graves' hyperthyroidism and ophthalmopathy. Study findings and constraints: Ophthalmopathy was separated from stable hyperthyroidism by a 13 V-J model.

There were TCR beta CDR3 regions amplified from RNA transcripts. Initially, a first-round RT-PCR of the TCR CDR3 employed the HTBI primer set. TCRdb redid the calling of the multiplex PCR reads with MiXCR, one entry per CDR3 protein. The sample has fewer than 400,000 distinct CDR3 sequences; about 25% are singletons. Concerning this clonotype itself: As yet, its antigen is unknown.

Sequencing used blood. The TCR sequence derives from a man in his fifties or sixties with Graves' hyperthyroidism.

The CDR3 protein is CASIPRGARTDTQYF. DNA of the CDR3: TGTGCCAGTATTCCCCGGGGGGCGCGAACAGATACGCAGTATTTT. V is TRBV19 and J is TRBJ2-3, with TRBD2 as a possible D gene (7 bases). The germline V gene encodes CDR1 LNHDA and CDR2 SQIVND (reference sequence). The CDR3 is 15 residues long. V was trimmed by 7 bases and J by 3 bases, leaving 17 bases between them.